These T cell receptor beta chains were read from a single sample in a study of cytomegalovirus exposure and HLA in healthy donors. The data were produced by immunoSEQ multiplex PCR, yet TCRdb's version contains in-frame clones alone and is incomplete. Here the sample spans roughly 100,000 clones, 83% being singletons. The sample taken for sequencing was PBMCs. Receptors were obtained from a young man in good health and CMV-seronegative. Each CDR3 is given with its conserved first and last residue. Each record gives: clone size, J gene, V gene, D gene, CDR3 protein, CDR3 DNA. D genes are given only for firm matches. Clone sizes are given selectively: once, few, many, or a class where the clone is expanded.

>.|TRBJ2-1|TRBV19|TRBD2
CASSIPTSRDEQFF
TGTGCCAGTAGTATCCCGACTAGCAGGGATGAGCAGTTCTTC
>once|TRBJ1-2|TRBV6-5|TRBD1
CASSRRGQGQSGYTF
TGTGCCAGCAGTCGGCGGGGACAGGGTCAGTCTGGCTACACCTTC
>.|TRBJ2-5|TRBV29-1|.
CSVDPTGGGETQYF
TGCAGCGTTGATCCTACAGGGGGGGGAGAGACCCAGTACTTC
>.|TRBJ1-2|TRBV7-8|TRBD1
CASSYPGQGGYGYTF
TGTGCCAGCAGTTATCCGGGACAGGGGGGCTATGGCTACACCTTC
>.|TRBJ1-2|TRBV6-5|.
CASSYLPSGGGSGYTF
TGTGCCAGCAGTTACTTACCGTCCGGGGGAGGCTCTGGCTACACCTTC
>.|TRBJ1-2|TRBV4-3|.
CASSVGEGYGYTF
TGCGCCAGCAGCGTAGGGGAGGGCTATGGCTACACCTTC
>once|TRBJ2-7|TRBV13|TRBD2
CASSLGVEAGGPHEQYF
TGTGCCAGCAGCCTAGGCGTTGAGGCGGGAGGGCCCCACGAGCAGTACTTC
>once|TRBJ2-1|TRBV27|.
CASSLSAYNEQFF
TGTGCCAGCAGTTTATCCGCCTACAATGAGCAGTTCTTC
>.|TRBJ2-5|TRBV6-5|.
CASSWGQVQETQYF
TGTGCCAGCAGTTGGGGACAAGTACAAGAGACCCAGTACTTC
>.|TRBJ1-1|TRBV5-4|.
CASSLEISRNTEAFF
TGTGCCAGCAGCTTGGAAATTAGCAGGAACACTGAAGCTTTCTTT
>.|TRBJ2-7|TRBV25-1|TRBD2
CASSEYGNQASGSNEQYF
TGTGCCAGCAGTGAATACGGAAATCAGGCTAGCGGGAGCAACGAGCAGTACTTC
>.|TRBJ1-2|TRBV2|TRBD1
CASSEVTGNYGYTF
TGTGCCAGCAGTGAAGTGACAGGGAACTATGGCTACACCTTC
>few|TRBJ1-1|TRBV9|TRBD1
CASSAKQGASTEAFF
TGTGCCAGCAGCGCGAAACAGGGGGCGAGCACTGAAGCTTTCTTT
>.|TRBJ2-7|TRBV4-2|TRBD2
CASSQDPGTSRLYEQYF
TGTGCCAGCAGCCAAGACCCGGGGACTAGCAGACTCTACGAGCAGTACTTC
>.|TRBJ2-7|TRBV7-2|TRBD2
CASSLGPLAGVGGEQYF
TGTGCCAGCAGCTTAGGCCCCCTAGCGGGAGTGGGGGGGGAGCAGTACTTC
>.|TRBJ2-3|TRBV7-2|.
CASSQSTDAQYF
TGTGCCAGCAGCCAGAGCACAGATGCGCAGTATTTT
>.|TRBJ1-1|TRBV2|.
CASSEAWQGTTEAFF
TGTGCCAGCAGTGAAGCTTGGCAGGGGACAACTGAAGCTTTCTTT
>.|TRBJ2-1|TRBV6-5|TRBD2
CASSSGLAEEYEQFF
TGTGCCAGCAGTTCGGGACTAGCGGAGGAGTACGAGCAGTTCTTC
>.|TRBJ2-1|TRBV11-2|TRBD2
CASSLVGAGGPKNEQFF
TGTGCCAGCAGCTTAGTAGGGGCGGGAGGGCCAAAAAATGAGCAGTTCTTC
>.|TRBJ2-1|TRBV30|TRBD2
CAWSVGLAGVSYNEQFF
TGTGCCTGGAGTGTCGGATTAGCGGGAGTCTCCTACAATGAGCAGTTCTTC
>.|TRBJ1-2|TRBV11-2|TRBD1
CASSLLGGRDGYTF
TGTGCCAGCAGCTTATTAGGGGGCAGAGATGGCTACACCTTC
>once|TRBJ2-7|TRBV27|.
CASSFGQRTYEQYF
TGTGCCAGCAGTTTCGGCCAGCGAACCTACGAGCAGTACTTC
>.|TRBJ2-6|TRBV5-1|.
CASSPGSGANVLTF
TGCGCCAGCAGCCCGGGCTCTGGGGCCAACGTCCTGACTTTC
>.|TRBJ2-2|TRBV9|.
CASSATRTYTGELFF
TGTGCCAGCAGCGCAACAAGAACCTACACCGGGGAGCTGTTTTTT
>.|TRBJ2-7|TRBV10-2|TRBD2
CASRDYSWEQYF
TGCGCCAGCCGGGACTATTCCTGGGAGCAGTACTTC
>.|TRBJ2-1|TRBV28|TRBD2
CASSLRWGNRWDSGRSLNEQFF
TGTGCCAGCAGTTTAAGGTGGGGGAACAGGTGGGATAGCGGGAGGTCCCTAAATGAGCAGTTCTTC